The 17 T cell receptor beta chains below were found in one sample sequenced in a study of early T cells in non-severe SARS-CoV-2 infection. TCRdb processed the 5' RACE reads anew with MiXCR; each CDR3 protein has one entry. In the table there are tens of thousands of distinct CDR3 sequences, 13% of which are singletons. Sequenced input: whole blood. The source is an adult who was a healthcare worker with PCR-confirmed SARS-CoV-2 infection or an uninfected control (not recorded which).

This sequence joins TRBV7-6 and TRBJ2-2; TRBD1 aligns across 8 bases. Losses at the gene ends were 5 bases for V and 1 base for J; bases not matched to a gene: 6. The germline CDR1 and CDR2 sequences are SGHVS and FNYEAQ. The CDR3 runs 16 residues. CDR3: CASSPRDRMNTGELFF. CDR3 nucleotide sequence: TGTGCCAGCAGCCCCCGGGACAGGATGAACACCGGGGAGCTGTTTTTT.

This clonotype was observed a handful of times. This CDR3 is CASSPSGARADTQYF. Here the CDR3 DNA reads TGTGCCAGCAGCCCCTCGGGCGCCCGGGCAGATACGCAGTATTTT. V gene TRBV11-2 combines with J gene TRBJ2-3; D is unclear. Germline CDR1 SGHAT, CDR2 FQNNGV. The CDR3 sequence is 15 residues long. With 5 bases removed from V and 4 bases from J, the gap between germline ends came to 16 bases.

This clonotype was counted between two and nine times. The chain couples TRBV2 to TRBJ2-7; 10 bases line up with TRBD1. CDR3 length equals 14 residues. CDR1 is SNHLY and CDR2 is FYNNEI in the germline V gene. After removal of 5 bases from V and 6 bases from J, the junction contained 7 bases not matched to a gene. The CDR3 region has the DNA TGTGCCAGCAGTACCGGGACAGGGGAAGGCGAGCAGTACTTC. It encodes CASSTGTGEGEQYF.

This clonotype showed up many times. The rearrangement links TRBV5-1 to TRBJ1-1; tentative D call: TRBD1 (6 bases). The CDR3 covers 13 residues. V lost 4 bases and J 5 bases, leaving 12 bases between the germline ends. CDR1 is SGHRS, CDR2 YFSETQ, per germline. The CDR3 protein is CASSQDSGTEAFF. For the CDR3, the DNA is TGCGCCAGCAGCCAGGACAGTGGAACTGAAGCTTTCTTT.

The chain couples TRBV4-2 to TRBJ2-7, with D perhaps TRBD1 (6 bases). The CDR3 totals 14 residues. V shed 4 bases and J shed 5 bases, with 15 bases lying between them. CDR1 is LGHNA, CDR2 YNFKEQ, per germline. The chain's CDR3 is CASSLPHRQDEQYF. The CDR3 coding sequence is TGTGCCAGCAGCCTACCCCATCGACAGGACGAGCAGTACTTC.

The genes are TRBV7-3 and TRBJ1-1; tentatively, D is TRBD1 (5 bases). Deletions cut 1 base from V and 5 bases from J, with 8 bases between. This CDR3 has 13 amino acids. The germline CDR1 and CDR2 sequences are SGHTA and FQGTGA. CDR3 protein: CASSLIQETEAFF. The CDR3 DNA sequence: TGTGCCAGCAGCTTAATACAGGAGACTGAAGCTTTCTTT.

This sequence joins TRBV29-1 and TRBJ2-7; 8 nucleotides align to TRBD2. The CDR3 has 13 residues. Germline trimming cut 7 bases from V and 3 bases from J; bases unmatched to any gene: 8. From germline, CDR1 is SQVTM and CDR2 ANQGSEA. DNA of the CDR3: TGCAGCGCGGGGGGGAGAGGAGACTACGAGCAGTACTTC. Protein sequence: CSAGGRGDYEQYF.

The rearrangement joins TRBV20-1 to TRBJ2-7; D is unclear. CDR1 and CDR2 from the germline V gene are DFQATT and SNEGSKA (reference sequence). The V and J ends lost 6 bases and 3 bases respectively, with 6 bases between them. The CDR3 extends over 10 amino acids. The CDR3 region is CSALFYEQYF. The CDR3 DNA sequence: TGCAGTGCGCTATTCTACGAGCAGTACTTC.

This clonotype came up many times. The CDR3 nucleotides read TGCGCCAGCAGTGAGTCGAGGGACCTTTCCTACGAGCAGTACTTC. It yields the protein CASSESRDLSYEQYF. This sequence joins TRBV10-2 and TRBJ2-7; D could derive from TRBD1 or TRBD2 (5 bases each). From germline, CDR1 is WSHSY and CDR2 SAAADI. V lost 0 bases and J 1 base, leaving 10 bases between the germline ends. The CDR3 totals 15 residues.

The chain employs TRBV2 and TRBJ1-1, with no clear D. V lost 4 bases and J 5 bases, leaving 8 bases between the germline ends. The CDR3 has 12 residues. CDR1 is SNHLY, CDR2 FYNNEI, per germline. CDR3 sequence (DNA): TGTGCCAGCAGTGTTGGGAGGACTGAAGCTTTCTTT. Translation: CASSVGRTEAFF.

The V gene is TRBV6-2 or TRBV6-3, the J gene TRBJ2-1; D is possibly TRBD2 (6 bases). This CDR3 contains 12 residues. Trimming removed 7 bases from V and 12 bases from J, with 16 bases in between. Germline V CDR1 and CDR2: MNHEY, SVGEGT. The CDR3 bases are TGTGCCAGCACCCTAGGGGAGGAGCGGCAGTTCTTC. The encoded protein is CASTLGEERQFF.

The chain links TRBV11-2 to TRBJ1-2, with 9 bases matching TRBD1. Losses at the gene ends were 10 bases for V and 6 bases for J; bases not matched to a gene: 9. The CDR3 has 13 amino acids. CDR1 SGHAT and CDR2 FQNNGV come from the germline V gene. The CDR3 bases are TGTGCCACCACAGGGGGCGCGTTCGATGGCTACACCTTC. Translation gives CATTGGAFDGYTF.

A single count supports this clonotype. The rearrangement joins TRBV2 to TRBJ2-7; D tentatively fits TRBD1 or TRBD2 (5 bases each). V was pared by 7 bases and J by 6 bases, with 16 bases between. There are 13 residues in the CDR3. Germline assignment: CDR1 SNHLY and CDR2 FYNNEI. CDR3 DNA: TGTGCCAGCACTACACAAGCGAGGGGCGAGCAGTACTTC. It encodes CASTTQARGEQYF.

This clonotype was seen repeatedly, ten times or more. The chain couples TRBV6-6 to TRBJ1-1, with TRBD1 matching over 7 bases. CDR3 length: 13 amino acids. Germline V lookup: CDR1 MNHNY, CDR2 SVGAGI (reference sequence). After removal of 2 bases from V and 8 bases from J, the junction contained 5 bases not matched to a gene. The CDR3 nucleotides read TGTGCCAGCAGTTACCCAGGGGGGACAGAAGCTTTCTTT. As protein: CASSYPGGTEAFF.

The chain has TRBV20-1 and TRBJ2-1, with 7 positions matching TRBD1. V gave up 2 bases and J gave up 8 bases; unmatched junction bases: 6. Germline V lookup: CDR1 DFQATT, CDR2 SNEGSKA (reference sequence). The CDR3 spans 13 residues. The CDR3 DNA reads as TGCAGTGCTAGAACAGGGGCAGCGGATGAGCAGTTCTTC. This codes for CSARTGAADEQFF.

This clonotype was observed many times. The V gene is TRBV2, the J gene TRBJ2-5, with 7 bases identical to TRBD1. Germline CDR1 SNHLY, CDR2 FYNNEI. V shed 4 bases and J 2 bases; nucleotides not matched to a gene: 13. This CDR3 is 17 amino acids long. The CDR3 is CASSGPGGQQTQETQYF. CDR3 coding DNA: TGTGCCAGCAGTGGACCAGGGGGACAGCAGACGCAAGAGACCCAGTACTTC.

The chain links TRBV5-1 to TRBJ2-5, with unresolved D. V was cut by 4 bases and J by 5 bases, with 12 bases left in between. CDR3 length: 13 residues. Germline CDR1 is SGHRS and CDR2 is YFSETQ. CDR3 nucleotides: TGCGCCAGCAGCCCCTTAGCTCGGGAGACCCAGTACTTC. This translates into CASSPLARETQYF.